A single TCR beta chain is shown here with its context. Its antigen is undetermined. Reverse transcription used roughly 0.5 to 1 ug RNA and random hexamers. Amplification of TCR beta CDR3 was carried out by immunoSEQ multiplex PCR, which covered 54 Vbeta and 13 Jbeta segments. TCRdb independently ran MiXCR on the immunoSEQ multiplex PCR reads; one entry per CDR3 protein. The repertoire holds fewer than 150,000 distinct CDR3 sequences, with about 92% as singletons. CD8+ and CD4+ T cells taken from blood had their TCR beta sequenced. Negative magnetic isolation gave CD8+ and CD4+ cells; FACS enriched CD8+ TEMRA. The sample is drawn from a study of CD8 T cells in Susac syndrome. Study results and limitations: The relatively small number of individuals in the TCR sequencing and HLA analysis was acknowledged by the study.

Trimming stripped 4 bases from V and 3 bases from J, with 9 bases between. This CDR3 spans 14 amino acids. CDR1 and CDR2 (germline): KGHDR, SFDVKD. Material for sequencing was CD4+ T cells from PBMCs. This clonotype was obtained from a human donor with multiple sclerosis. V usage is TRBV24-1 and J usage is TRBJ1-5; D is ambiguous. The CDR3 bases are TGTGCCACCAGTGACCCCGACCCCAATCAGCCCCAGCATTTT. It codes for CATSDPDPNQPQHF.